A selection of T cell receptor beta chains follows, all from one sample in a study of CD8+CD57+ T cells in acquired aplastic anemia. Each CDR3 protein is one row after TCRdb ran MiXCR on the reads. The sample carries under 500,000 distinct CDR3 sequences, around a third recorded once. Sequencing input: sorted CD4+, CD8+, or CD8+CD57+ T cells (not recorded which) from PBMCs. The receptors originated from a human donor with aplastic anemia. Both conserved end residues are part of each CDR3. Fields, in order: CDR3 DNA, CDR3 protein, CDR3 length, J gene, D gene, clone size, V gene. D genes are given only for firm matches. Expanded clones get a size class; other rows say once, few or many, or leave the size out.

cdr3_nt: TGTGCCAGCAGCGAGGGGCGGGGGATACCCCTAGGGGCCTACGAGCAGTACTTC
cdr3_aa: CASSEGRGIPLGAYEQYF
cdr3_length: 18
j_call: TRBJ2-7
d_call: TRBD2
clone_size: many
v_call: TRBV2

cdr3_nt: TGTGCCAGCAGTCCTAATGGCGGCGGGGGCTTTAGGGACTTAAATGGCTACACCTTC
cdr3_aa: CASSPNGGGGFRDLNGYTF
cdr3_length: 19
j_call: TRBJ1-2
d_call: -
clone_size: few
v_call: TRBV11-2

cdr3_nt: TGTGCCAGTAGAACCACAGGGGCCCCTGAAGCTTTCTTT
cdr3_aa: CASRTTGAPEAFF
cdr3_length: 13
j_call: TRBJ1-1
d_call: TRBD1
clone_size: few
v_call: TRBV19

cdr3_nt: TGCAGTGCTAGAGTACCAGGACTGAACACTGAAGCTTTCTTT
cdr3_aa: CSARVPGLNTEAFF
cdr3_length: 14
j_call: TRBJ1-1
d_call: -
clone_size: few
v_call: TRBV20-1

cdr3_nt: TGTGCCAGCAGTGAAGCCATCGGCAGGGGGACCCACGAGCAGTACTTC
cdr3_aa: CASSEAIGRGTHEQYF
cdr3_length: 16
j_call: TRBJ2-7
d_call: TRBD1
clone_size: many
v_call: TRBV2

cdr3_nt: TGTGCCAGCAGCTTATCAGGACAGAAGAACTATGGCTACACCTTC
cdr3_aa: CASSLSGQKNYGYTF
cdr3_length: 15
j_call: TRBJ1-2
d_call: -
clone_size: many
v_call: TRBV7-2

cdr3_nt: TGCGCCAGCAGCTTGGGAGGGGAGTACAATCAGCCCCAGCATTTT
cdr3_aa: CASSLGGEYNQPQHF
cdr3_length: 15
j_call: TRBJ1-5
d_call: -
clone_size: few
v_call: TRBV5-1

cdr3_nt: TGTGCCAGCAGCCAAGATCCCTCCGTCAGGGAACAGCCCCAGCATTTT
cdr3_aa: CASSQDPSVREQPQHF
cdr3_length: 16
j_call: TRBJ1-5
d_call: -
clone_size: -
v_call: TRBV4-2

cdr3_nt: TGTGCCAGTAGTACCATATTCACAGATACGCAGTATTTT
cdr3_aa: CASSTIFTDTQYF
cdr3_length: 13
j_call: TRBJ2-3
d_call: -
clone_size: many
v_call: TRBV19

cdr3_nt: TGTGCCAGTAGTAACGACAGGAGCTCCTACAATGAGCAGTTCTTC
cdr3_aa: CASSNDRSSYNEQFF
cdr3_length: 15
j_call: TRBJ2-1
d_call: -
clone_size: many
v_call: TRBV19

cdr3_nt: TGTGCCAGCAGCCAGTTAACTAGCGGGCTATTCTCCTACGAGCAGTACTTC
cdr3_aa: CASSQLTSGLFSYEQYF
cdr3_length: 17
j_call: TRBJ2-7
d_call: TRBD2
clone_size: -
v_call: TRBV4-2

cdr3_nt: TGCGCCAGCAGCGGAGCGGATGTAGGAGGCGAGCAGTACTTC
cdr3_aa: CASSGADVGGEQYF
cdr3_length: 14
j_call: TRBJ2-7
d_call: -
clone_size: -
v_call: TRBV5-1

cdr3_nt: TGTGCCAGCAGCTTAGAAGCAGGGGGGAACACTGAAGCTTTCTTT
cdr3_aa: CASSLEAGGNTEAFF
cdr3_length: 15
j_call: TRBJ1-1
d_call: TRBD1
clone_size: -
v_call: TRBV11-2

cdr3_nt: TGTGCCAGCAGCGGGGTAGGGACTGAAGCTTTCTTT
cdr3_aa: CASSGVGTEAFF
cdr3_length: 12
j_call: TRBJ1-1
d_call: -
clone_size: many
v_call: TRBV2

cdr3_nt: TGTGCCAGCAGCGACCCCGGGGTGGCTGAGCAGTTCTTC
cdr3_aa: CASSDPGVAEQFF
cdr3_length: 13
j_call: TRBJ2-1
d_call: -
clone_size: -
v_call: TRBV7-2

cdr3_nt: TGCGCCAGCAATGGACAGACACTAGGGGAGACCCAGTACTTC
cdr3_aa: CASNGQTLGETQYF
cdr3_length: 14
j_call: TRBJ2-5
d_call: -
clone_size: many
v_call: TRBV10-2

cdr3_nt: TGTGCCAGCCTTGGCACAGGAGACTCCTACGAGCAGTACTTC
cdr3_aa: CASLGTGDSYEQYF
cdr3_length: 14
j_call: TRBJ2-7
d_call: -
clone_size: once
v_call: TRBV25-1

cdr3_nt: TGTGCCAGCAGCACCGAAAGCTCTGGAAACACCATATATTTT
cdr3_aa: CASSTESSGNTIYF
cdr3_length: 14
j_call: TRBJ1-3
d_call: -
clone_size: few
v_call: TRBV7-4

cdr3_nt: TGTGCCAGCAGCTTAGACGGAGGGCACACCGGGGAGCTGTTTTTT
cdr3_aa: CASSLDGGHTGELFF
cdr3_length: 15
j_call: TRBJ2-2
d_call: -
clone_size: -
v_call: TRBV11-1

cdr3_nt: TGTGCCAGCAGCTTGGCGACCACAACCCTGGGGCCTCACGAGCAGTACTTC
cdr3_aa: CASSLATTTLGPHEQYF
cdr3_length: 17
j_call: TRBJ2-7
d_call: -
clone_size: -
v_call: TRBV7-2

cdr3_nt: TGCAGTGCTAGAGATGGGGGAGGGGCGATTAACCAGCCCCAGCATTTT
cdr3_aa: CSARDGGGAINQPQHF
cdr3_length: 16
j_call: TRBJ1-5
d_call: -
clone_size: -
v_call: TRBV20-1

cdr3_nt: TGTGCCAGCAGTATACTAGGACTAGCGGGAGATTTGAATACGCAGTATTTT
cdr3_aa: CASSILGLAGDLNTQYF
cdr3_length: 17
j_call: TRBJ2-3
d_call: TRBD2
clone_size: few
v_call: TRBV9

cdr3_nt: TGCGCCAGCAGCATGACAGGGTTGAATGTAAAACTGTTTTTT
cdr3_aa: CASSMTGLNVKLFF
cdr3_length: 14
j_call: TRBJ1-4
d_call: TRBD1
clone_size: -
v_call: TRBV5-1

cdr3_nt: TGTGCCAGCAGCTTGCGGGGAGGGGCAGGGGCTGAAGCTTTCTTT
cdr3_aa: CASSLRGGAGAEAFF
cdr3_length: 15
j_call: TRBJ1-1
d_call: -
clone_size: -
v_call: TRBV2

cdr3_nt: TGCAGTGCTAGGCGGACAGGCATGAACACTGAAGCTTTCTTT
cdr3_aa: CSARRTGMNTEAFF
cdr3_length: 14
j_call: TRBJ1-1
d_call: TRBD1
clone_size: -
v_call: TRBV20-1

cdr3_nt: TGTGCCAGCAGCTTATGGACACCTGAGCAGTTCTTC
cdr3_aa: CASSLWTPEQFF
cdr3_length: 12
j_call: TRBJ2-1
d_call: -
clone_size: many
v_call: TRBV7-8

cdr3_nt: TGTGCCAGCAGCGTAGCTCTGGCGGGAGGCACCGGGGAGCTGTTTTTT
cdr3_aa: CASSVALAGGTGELFF
cdr3_length: 16
j_call: TRBJ2-2
d_call: TRBD2
clone_size: few
v_call: TRBV9

cdr3_nt: TGTGCCAGCAGTTACTTCCATCCGGGACTCGCCTACACCGGGGAGCTGTTTTTT
cdr3_aa: CASSYFHPGLAYTGELFF
cdr3_length: 18
j_call: TRBJ2-2
d_call: -
clone_size: few
v_call: TRBV6-2/TRBV6-3

cdr3_nt: TGTGCTAGTGGTTTTGGGACAGGGCTTAACGAGCAGTACTTC
cdr3_aa: CASGFGTGLNEQYF
cdr3_length: 14
j_call: TRBJ2-7
d_call: TRBD1
clone_size: few
v_call: TRBV12-5

cdr3_nt: TGTGCCAGCACCCCTAGAGAGCTAGCGGGGCTCGGCCACACGCAGTATTTT
cdr3_aa: CASTPRELAGLGHTQYF
cdr3_length: 17
j_call: TRBJ2-3
d_call: TRBD2
clone_size: -
v_call: TRBV11-2

cdr3_nt: TGCAGTGCTAGAGAACTAGCGGGCTACAATGAGCAGTTCTTC
cdr3_aa: CSARELAGYNEQFF
cdr3_length: 14
j_call: TRBJ2-1
d_call: TRBD2
clone_size: -
v_call: TRBV20-1

cdr3_nt: TGCAGCGTTCAAGGGGACATGCGGTTCTTC
cdr3_aa: CSVQGDMRFF
cdr3_length: 10
j_call: TRBJ2-1
d_call: -
clone_size: many
v_call: TRBV29-1

cdr3_nt: TGTGCCAGCAGGGGGGGAGGCTATGGCTACGCCTTC
cdr3_aa: CASRGGGYGYAF
cdr3_length: 12
j_call: TRBJ1-2
d_call: -
clone_size: -
v_call: TRBV6-1

cdr3_nt: TGTGCCACAGATAGGGGACAGGGGGCCTACGAGCAGTACTTC
cdr3_aa: CATDRGQGAYEQYF
cdr3_length: 14
j_call: TRBJ2-7
d_call: TRBD1
clone_size: -
v_call: TRBV15

cdr3_nt: TGTGCCAGCAGCGGCCTAACCGGGACGCGATACAATGAGCAGTTCTTC
cdr3_aa: CASSGLTGTRYNEQFF
cdr3_length: 16
j_call: TRBJ2-1
d_call: -
clone_size: few
v_call: TRBV19

cdr3_nt: TGTGCCAGCAGTTTCGGGACAGGAGGAAAGACCCAGTACTTC
cdr3_aa: CASSFGTGGKTQYF
cdr3_length: 14
j_call: TRBJ2-5
d_call: TRBD1
clone_size: few
v_call: TRBV27

cdr3_nt: TGCGCCAGCAGCCAAGAATTACGGGAACACTACGAGCAGTACTTC
cdr3_aa: CASSQELREHYEQYF
cdr3_length: 15
j_call: TRBJ2-7
d_call: -
clone_size: -
v_call: TRBV4-3

cdr3_nt: TGTGCCAGCAGTTTACGGACAGGCGCAAGCTCCTATAATTCACCCCTCCACTTT
cdr3_aa: CASSLRTGASSYNSPLHF
cdr3_length: 18
j_call: TRBJ1-6
d_call: TRBD1
clone_size: -
v_call: TRBV5-4

cdr3_nt: TGTGCCAGTAGTACACTGACAGTTATGAACACTGAATCTTTCTTT
cdr3_aa: CASSTLTVMNTESFF
cdr3_length: 15
j_call: TRBJ1-1
d_call: -
clone_size: once
v_call: TRBV19

cdr3_nt: TGTGCCAGCAGCGAGGGGGCGATTCCACCCCTCCACTTT
cdr3_aa: CASSEGAIPPLHF
cdr3_length: 13
j_call: TRBJ1-6
d_call: TRBD1
clone_size: many
v_call: TRBV2

cdr3_nt: TGTGCCAGCAGCAAACTAGGCATCCAAGAGACCCAGTACTTC
cdr3_aa: CASSKLGIQETQYF
cdr3_length: 14
j_call: TRBJ2-5
d_call: -
clone_size: many
v_call: TRBV9

cdr3_nt: TGTGCCACCAGCAGAAGCCCCGGGACTACAGATACGCAGTATTTT
cdr3_aa: CATSRSPGTTDTQYF
cdr3_length: 15
j_call: TRBJ2-3
d_call: -
clone_size: many
v_call: TRBV15

cdr3_nt: TGTGCCAGCAGCTTAGACAGGGCCTACGAGCAGTACTTC
cdr3_aa: CASSLDRAYEQYF
cdr3_length: 13
j_call: TRBJ2-7
d_call: -
clone_size: many
v_call: TRBV7-2

cdr3_nt: TGTGCCTGGGGGGGCGGAGCTTCACCCCTCCACTTT
cdr3_aa: CAWGGGASPLHF
cdr3_length: 12
j_call: TRBJ1-6
d_call: -
clone_size: -
v_call: TRBV30

cdr3_nt: TGCGCCAGCAAAGTACGCATTTGGGCTGACGAGCAGTACTTC
cdr3_aa: CASKVRIWADEQYF
cdr3_length: 14
j_call: TRBJ2-7
d_call: -
clone_size: many
v_call: TRBV10-2

cdr3_nt: TGTGCCAGCAGCCGGGACACCTTCGGGGAAAAACTGTTTTTT
cdr3_aa: CASSRDTFGEKLFF
cdr3_length: 14
j_call: TRBJ1-4
d_call: -
clone_size: many
v_call: TRBV2

cdr3_nt: TGTGCCAGTAGTCAACGGACAGGGGGCTATGGCTACACCTTC
cdr3_aa: CASSQRTGGYGYTF
cdr3_length: 14
j_call: TRBJ1-2
d_call: TRBD1
clone_size: few
v_call: TRBV19

cdr3_nt: TGTGCCAGTAGTCCCCAGGACAGGGTAGGCGGCTACACCTTC
cdr3_aa: CASSPQDRVGGYTF
cdr3_length: 14
j_call: TRBJ1-2
d_call: TRBD1
clone_size: many
v_call: TRBV19

cdr3_nt: TGTGCCACCAGCAGAGATTTCCGTGGCGAGCAGTACTTC
cdr3_aa: CATSRDFRGEQYF
cdr3_length: 13
j_call: TRBJ2-7
d_call: -
clone_size: many
v_call: TRBV15

cdr3_nt: TGTGCCAGCAGCTTCAGGGGGGACGGTCAGCCCCAGCATTTT
cdr3_aa: CASSFRGDGQPQHF
cdr3_length: 14
j_call: TRBJ1-5
d_call: TRBD1
clone_size: medium-sized
v_call: TRBV7-2

cdr3_nt: TGTGCCTGGGGTACAGGGGGATACAATCAGCCCCAGCATTTT
cdr3_aa: CAWGTGGYNQPQHF
cdr3_length: 14
j_call: TRBJ1-5
d_call: TRBD1
clone_size: -
v_call: TRBV30